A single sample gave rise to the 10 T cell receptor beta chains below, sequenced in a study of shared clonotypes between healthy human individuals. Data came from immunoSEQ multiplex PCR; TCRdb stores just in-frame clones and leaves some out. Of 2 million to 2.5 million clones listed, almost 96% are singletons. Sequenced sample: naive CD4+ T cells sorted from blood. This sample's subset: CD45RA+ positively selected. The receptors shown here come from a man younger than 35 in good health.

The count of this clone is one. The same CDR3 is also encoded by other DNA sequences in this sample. The CDR3 nucleotides read TGTGCCAGCAGTCAAAGGAACACTGAAGCTTTCTTT. It codes for CASSQRNTEAFF. V gene TRBV27 combines with J gene TRBJ1-1, with D unresolved. Germline-derived CDR1 and CDR2 are MNHEY and SMNVEV (reference sequence). CDR3 length: 12 residues. With 5 bases removed from V and 1 base from J, the gap between germline ends came to 5 bases.

In DNA form, the CDR3 reads TGTGCCAGCAGCTTAGAGCCAGGGGTCTCAAAACTGTTTTTT. It codes for CASSLEPGVSKLFF. This chain joins TRBV7-9 and TRBJ1-4; tentative D call: TRBD1 (6 bases). The length of the CDR3 is 14 residues. V lost 1 base and J 10 bases, leaving 13 bases between the germline ends. Germline V CDR1 and CDR2: SEHNR, FQNEAQ (reference sequence).

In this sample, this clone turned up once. Here the CDR3 reads CASSRGFGGPQEQFF. CDR3 nucleotide sequence: TGTGCCAGCAGTCGGGGTTTTGGGGGGCCCCAGGAGCAGTTCTTC. V usage is TRBV28 and J usage is TRBJ2-1; D is perhaps TRBD1 or TRBD2 (6 bases each). CDR1 MDHEN and CDR2 SYDVKM come from the germline V gene. V lost 5 bases and J 10 bases, leaving 21 bases between the germline ends. This CDR3 region has 15 residues.

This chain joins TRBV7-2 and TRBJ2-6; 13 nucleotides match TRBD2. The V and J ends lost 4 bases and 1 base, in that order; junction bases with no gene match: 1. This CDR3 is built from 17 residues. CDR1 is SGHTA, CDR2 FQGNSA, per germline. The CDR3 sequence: CASSSGLAGSGANVLTF. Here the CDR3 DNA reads TGTGCCAGCAGCTCGGGACTAGCGGGATCTGGGGCCAACGTCCTGACTTTC.

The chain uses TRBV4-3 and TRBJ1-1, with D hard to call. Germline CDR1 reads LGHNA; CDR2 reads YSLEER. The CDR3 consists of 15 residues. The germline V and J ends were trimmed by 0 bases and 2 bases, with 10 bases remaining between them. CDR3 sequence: CASSQDEVRNTEAFF. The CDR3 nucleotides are TGCGCCAGCAGCCAAGATGAAGTCAGAAACACTGAAGCTTTCTTT.

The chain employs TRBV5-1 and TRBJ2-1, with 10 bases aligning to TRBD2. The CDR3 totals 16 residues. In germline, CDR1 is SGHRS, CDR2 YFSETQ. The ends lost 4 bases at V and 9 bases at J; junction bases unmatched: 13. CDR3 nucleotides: TGCGCCAGCAGCATTCTAGCGGGAGTCCCCCGGGGTGAGCAGTTCTTC. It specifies CASSILAGVPRGEQFF. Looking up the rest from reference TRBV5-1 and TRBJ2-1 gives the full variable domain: KAGVTQTPRYLIKTRGQQVTLSCSPISGHRSVSWYQQTPGQGLQFLFEYFSETQRNKGNFPGRFSGRQFSNSRSEMNVSTLELGDSALYLCASSILAGVPRGEQFFGPGTRLTVL.

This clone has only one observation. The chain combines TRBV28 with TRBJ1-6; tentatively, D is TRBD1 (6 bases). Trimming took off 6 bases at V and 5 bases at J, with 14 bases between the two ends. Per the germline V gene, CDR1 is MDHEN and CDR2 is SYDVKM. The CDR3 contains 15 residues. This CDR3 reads CASSLTGPHNSPLHF. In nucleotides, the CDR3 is TGTGCCAGCAGCCTAACAGGGCCCCATAATTCACCCCTCCACTTT.

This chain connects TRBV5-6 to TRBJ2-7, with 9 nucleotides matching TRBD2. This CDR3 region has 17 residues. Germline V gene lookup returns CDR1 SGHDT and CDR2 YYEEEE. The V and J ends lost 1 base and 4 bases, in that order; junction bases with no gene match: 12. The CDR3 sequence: CASSLYQRGATIYEQYF. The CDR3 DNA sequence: TGTGCCAGCAGCTTGTACCAGCGGGGGGCCACCATTTACGAGCAGTACTTC.

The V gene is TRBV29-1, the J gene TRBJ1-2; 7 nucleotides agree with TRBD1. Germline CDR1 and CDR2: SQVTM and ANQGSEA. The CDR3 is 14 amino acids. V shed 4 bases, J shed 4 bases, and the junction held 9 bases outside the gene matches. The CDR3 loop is CSVGVGQGGYGYTF. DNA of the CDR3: TGCAGCGTTGGTGTCGGGCAGGGGGGCTATGGCTACACCTTC. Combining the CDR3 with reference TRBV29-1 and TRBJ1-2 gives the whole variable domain SAVISQKPSRDICQRGTSLTIQCQVDSQVTMMFWYRQQPGQSLTLIATANQGSEATYESGFVIDKFPISRPNLTFSTLTVSNMSPEDSSIYLCSVGVGQGGYGYTFGSGTRLTVV.

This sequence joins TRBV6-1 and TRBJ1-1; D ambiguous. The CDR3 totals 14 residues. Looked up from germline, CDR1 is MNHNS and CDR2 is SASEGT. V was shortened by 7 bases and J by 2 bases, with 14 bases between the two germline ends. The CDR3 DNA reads TGTGCCAGCACCCCAAAGCCAGCTAACACTGAAGCTTTCTTT. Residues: CASTPKPANTEAFF.